These 23 T cell receptor beta chains originate from one sample sequenced in a study of OX40 agonist ivuxolimab in advanced cancers. The data were produced by immunoSEQ multiplex PCR, yet TCRdb's version contains in-frame clones alone and is incomplete. This sample has around 74,000 clones, with 75% to 90% found just once. The sample in question was CD4+ or CD8+ T cells sorted from blood, obtained in a trial of the OX40 agonist ivuxolimab. These receptor sequences come from an adult with an advanced solid tumor such as melanoma, head and neck, liver or kidney cancer.

The gene calls are TRBV11-2 and TRBJ2-4; possibly TRBD2 for D (6 bases). From germline, CDR1 is SGHAT and CDR2 FQNNGV. With 0 bases removed from V and 0 bases from J, the gap between germline ends came to 9 bases. The CDR3 is 16 amino acids. As DNA, the CDR3 is TGTGCCAGCAGCTTAGATAGGGGAGGAGCCAAAAACATTCAGTACTTC. Translation: CASSLDRGGAKNIQYF.

The rearrangement uses TRBV7-8 and TRBJ2-1, with TRBD2 matching 12 bases. Losses at the gene ends were 1 base for V and 6 bases for J; bases not matched to a gene: 1. Germline CDR1 SGHVS, CDR2 FQNEAQ. The CDR3 extends over 15 amino acids. The CDR3 reads CASSLGTSGINEQFF. DNA of the CDR3: TGTGCCAGCAGCTTAGGGACTAGCGGGATCAATGAGCAGTTCTTC.

With regard to this clone: The junction and the germline gene differ at one end; a read error may be behind it. The rearrangement uses TRBV25-1 and TRBJ2-7; D assignment may be TRBD1 or TRBD2 (5 bases each). Germline V lookup: CDR1 MGHDK, CDR2 SYGVNS. The CDR3 runs to 11 residues. The DNA for the CDR3 is TGTGCCAGTCCTGGGGCCGGGACCTTAGGGTTC. This codes for CASPGAGTLGF.

This clone was counted a single time. The chain uses TRBV25-1 and TRBJ2-5; D may match TRBD1 or TRBD2 (5 bases each). V was pared by 3 bases and J by 4 bases, with 12 bases between. The germline V gene has CDR1 MGHDK and CDR2 SYGVNS. This CDR3 is 14 amino acids long. CDR3 in amino acids: CASSENVGGETQYF. The CDR3 nucleotides read TGTGCCAGCAGTGAGAATGTTGGGGGAGAGACCCAGTACTTC.

V is TRBV27 and J is TRBJ1-1, with 8 bases lining up with TRBD1. J was trimmed by 4 bases and V by 4 bases; bases with no gene match: 11. This CDR3 comprises 16 residues. Germline V gene lookup returns CDR1 MNHEY and CDR2 SMNVEV (reference sequence). The CDR3 DNA is TGTGCCAGCAGTTCATCAGGGGGCCTAAGGGGCACTGAAGCTTTCTTT. Encoded protein: CASSSSGGLRGTEAFF.

This clone was counted a few times. J is TRBJ2-1 and V is TRBV10-3; D remains ambiguous. Between the trimmed V and J ends, which lost 2 bases and 8 bases, there was a span of 10 bases. The V gene's germline CDR1 is ENHRY and CDR2 SYGVKD. The length of the CDR3 is 13 residues. The CDR3 DNA is TGTGCCATCAGTGAGGGCCCCTCGGATGAGCAGTTCTTC. Its translation is CAISEGPSDEQFF.

The chain links TRBV5-1 to TRBJ2-6, with 12 bases identical to TRBD2. The J segment lost 0 bases and the V segment lost 6 bases, leaving 1 base of the junction unmatched. The CDR3 spans 16 residues. The germline gives CDR1 SGHRS, CDR2 YFSETQ. The CDR3 spells CASTSGGASGANVLTF. The CDR3 region has the DNA TGCGCCAGCACTAGCGGGGGGGCCTCTGGGGCCAACGTCCTGACTTTC.

This clone has only one observation. CDR3 nucleotides: TGTGCCAGCAGTTTTAGGGGCGCCCGGGACACCGGGGAGCTGTTTTTT. Its protein product is CASSFRGARDTGELFF. This chain joins TRBV6-7 and TRBJ2-2; D might be TRBD1 (5 bases). TRBV6-7 is an open reading frame, and its role is uncertain. There are 16 residues in the CDR3. V was trimmed by 4 bases and J by 3 bases, leaving 15 bases between them.

V gene TRBV7-2 combines with J gene TRBJ1-4; D unresolved. Germline assignment: CDR1 SGHTA and CDR2 FQGNSA. The CDR3 loop spans 14 amino acids. The germline V and J ends were trimmed by 5 bases and 5 bases, with 12 bases remaining between them. The CDR3 loop reads CASSANYANEKLFF. The CDR3 coding sequence is TGTGCCAGCAGCGCTAATTACGCGAATGAAAAACTGTTTTTT.

The chain recombines TRBV19 with TRBJ2-5, with unresolved D. CDR3 length: 13 residues. CDR1 is LNHDA and CDR2 is SQIVND in the germline V gene (reference sequence). Trimming removed 3 bases from V and 2 bases from J, with 7 bases in between. CDR3 amino acids: CASSIVVQETQYF. Here the CDR3 DNA reads TGTGCCAGTAGTATCGTAGTTCAAGAGACCCAGTACTTC. The complete variable domain, with remaining parts taken from reference TRBV19 and TRBJ2-5, reads DGGITQSPKYLFRKEGQNVTLSCEQNLNHDAMYWYRQDPGQGLRLIYYSQIVNDFQKGDIAEGYSVSREKKESFPLTVTSAQKNPTAFYLCASSIVVQETQYFGPGTRLLVL.

The chain carries TRBV27 and TRBJ1-2; 7 bases are a match to TRBD1. CDR1 and CDR2 (germline): MNHEY, SMNVEV (reference sequence). V shed 6 bases and J 0 bases; nucleotides not matched to a gene: 13. The CDR3 has 17 residues. CDR3 DNA: TGTGCCAGCAGCCCCGCGACGACAGGGCGACCTAACTATGGCTACACCTTC. Its translation: CASSPATTGRPNYGYTF.

In its sample, this clone was seen once. The chain carries TRBV14 and TRBJ1-5; no firm D call. The CDR3 consists of 15 residues. Germline V gives CDR1 SGHDN, CDR2 FVKESK. Trimming took off 1 base at V and 4 bases at J, with 11 bases between the two ends. DNA for the CDR3: TGTGCCAGCAGCCAAGGCGGGCTGGGGAATCAGCCCCAGCATTTT. It is translated as CASSQGGLGNQPQHF. Full variable domain (remainder filled in from reference TRBV14 and TRBJ1-5): EAGVTQFPSHSVIEKGQTVTLRCDPISGHDNLYWYRRVMGKEIKFLLHFVKESKQDESGMPNNRFLAERTGGTYSTLKVQPAELEDSGVYFCASSQGGLGNQPQHFGDGTRLSIL.

This chain joins TRBV19 and TRBJ2-5; no reliable D call. Germline CDR1 LNHDA, CDR2 SQIVND (reference sequence). Trimming left V 5 bases short and J 1 base short, with 11 bases between. This CDR3 is 14 amino acids long. Written as DNA, the CDR3 is TGTGCCAGTAGTCACCTAGGTCCCCAAGAGACCCAGTACTTC. It translates to CASSHLGPQETQYF.

The V call is TRBV20-1, the J call TRBJ1-1, with unresolved D. Germline CDR1 DFQATT, CDR2 SNEGSKA (reference sequence). Trimming shortened V by 1 base and J by 7 bases, and 7 bases separated the two germline ends. This CDR3 is 11 amino acids long. This chain's CDR3 is CSARVGNEAFF. The DNA of the CDR3 is TGCAGTGCTAGAGTTGGGAATGAAGCTTTCTTT.

The chain employs TRBV9 and TRBJ2-3, with TRBD2 matching over 12 bases. Germline CDR1 SGDLS, CDR2 YYNGEE. V dropped 3 bases and J dropped 4; count of bases not matched to a gene: 9. This CDR3 contains 17 residues. CDR3 residues: CASSARLAGAHSDTQYF. The CDR3 region has the DNA TGTGCCAGCAGCGCCCGACTAGCGGGAGCCCACTCAGATACGCAGTATTTT.

The V and J genes are TRBV5-1 and TRBJ1-4; D not resolved. CDR3 length equals 15 residues. From germline, CDR1 is SGHRS and CDR2 YFSETQ. V lost 0 bases to trimming and J lost 2 bases, with 8 bases between them. DNA for the CDR3: TGCGCCAGCAGCTTGGAAGGGAGGACTAATGAAAAACTGTTTTTT. This sequence encodes CASSLEGRTNEKLFF.

This clone was seen only a few times. The chain uses TRBV7-8 and TRBJ2-7, with D uncertain. CDR1 SGHVS and CDR2 FQNEAQ come from the germline V gene. V was clipped by 5 bases and J by 0 bases, with 17 bases between them. The CDR3 covers 16 residues. The CDR3 sequence is CASSLFRIPSSYEQYF. The CDR3 bases are TGTGCCAGCAGCCTGTTCAGGATCCCGAGCTCCTACGAGCAGTACTTC.

This sequence joins TRBV18 and TRBJ2-3; D is undetermined. This CDR3 spans 14 amino acids. Per germline, CDR1 KGHSH and CDR2 LQKENI. V lost 1 base and J 0 bases, leaving 5 bases between the germline ends. The CDR3 loop is CASSPLQSTDTQYF. CDR3 sequence (DNA): TGTGCCAGCTCACCACTTCAGAGCACAGATACGCAGTATTTT.

The chain carries TRBV7-9 and TRBJ2-6; 11 bases align to TRBD2. The CDR3 consists of 17 residues. Looked up from germline, CDR1 is SEHNR and CDR2 is FQNEAQ (reference sequence). V shed 5 bases and J 3 bases; nucleotides not matched to a gene: 6. Here the CDR3 DNA reads TGTGCCAGCAGCGTTAGCGGGGGGGCAGGTGGGGCCAACGTCCTGACTTTC. Translated, it gives CASSVSGGAGGANVLTF.

This chain joins TRBV6-4 and TRBJ2-2; TRBD2 might be the D (6 bases). The length of the CDR3 is 15 residues. CDR1 and CDR2 from the germline V gene are MRHNA and SNTAGT. Trimming stripped 2 bases from V and 3 bases from J, with 10 bases between. In DNA, the CDR3 is TGTGCCAGCAGTGACGGAGGGGAGCACACCGGGGAGCTGTTTTTT. Protein sequence: CASSDGGEHTGELFF.

This chain uses TRBV19 with TRBJ2-5; D possibly corresponds to TRBD1 (6 bases). Trimming removed 0 bases at V and 4 bases at J, with 12 bases between. CDR1 is LNHDA, CDR2 SQIVND, per germline (reference sequence). The CDR3 is 15 residues long. CDR3 in amino acids: CASSIDRNRAETQYF. The CDR3, as DNA: TGTGCCAGTAGTATAGATCGGAACAGGGCAGAGACCCAGTACTTC. The variable domain in full, with the rest retrieved from reference TRBV19 and TRBJ2-5, is DGGITQSPKYLFRKEGQNVTLSCEQNLNHDAMYWYRQDPGQGLRLIYYSQIVNDFQKGDIAEGYSVSREKKESFPLTVTSAQKNPTAFYLCASSIDRNRAETQYFGPGTRLLVL.

V usage is TRBV7-9 and J usage is TRBJ1-1, with unresolved D. Deletions cut 3 bases from V and 0 bases from J, with 5 bases between. CDR1 is SEHNR and CDR2 is FQNEAQ in the germline V gene (reference sequence). The CDR3 consists of 13 residues. The CDR3 coding sequence is TGTGCCAGCAGCTTCATGATGAACACTGAAGCTTTCTTT. Residues: CASSFMMNTEAFF.

The rearrangement joins TRBV18 to TRBJ2-7; maybe TRBD1 (5 bases). V was trimmed by 3 bases and J by 2 bases, leaving 14 bases between them. This CDR3 comprises 15 residues. CDR1 KGHSH and CDR2 LQKENI come from the germline V gene. CDR3 amino acids: CASSPLGSGTYEQYF. The CDR3 DNA reads as TGTGCCAGCTCACCCCTGGGCTCAGGGACCTACGAGCAGTACTTC.